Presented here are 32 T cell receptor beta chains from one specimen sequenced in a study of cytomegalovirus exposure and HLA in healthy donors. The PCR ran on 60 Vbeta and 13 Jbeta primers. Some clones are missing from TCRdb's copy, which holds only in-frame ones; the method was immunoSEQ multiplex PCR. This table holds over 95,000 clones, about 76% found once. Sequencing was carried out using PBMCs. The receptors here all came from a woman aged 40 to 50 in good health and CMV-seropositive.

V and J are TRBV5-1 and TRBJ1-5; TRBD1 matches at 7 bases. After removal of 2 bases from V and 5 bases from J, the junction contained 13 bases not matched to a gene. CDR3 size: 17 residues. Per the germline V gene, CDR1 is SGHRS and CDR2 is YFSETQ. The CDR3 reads CASSFPTGIAYYQPQHF. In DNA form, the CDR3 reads TGCGCCAGCAGCTTCCCGACAGGGATCGCCTACTATCAGCCCCAGCATTTT.

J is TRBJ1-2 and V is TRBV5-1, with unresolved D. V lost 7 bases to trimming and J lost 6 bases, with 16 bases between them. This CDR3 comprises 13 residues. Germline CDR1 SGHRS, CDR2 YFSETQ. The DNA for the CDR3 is TGCGCCAGCGGCCCTACTGGCGGTGATGGCTACACCTTC. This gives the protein CASGPTGGDGYTF. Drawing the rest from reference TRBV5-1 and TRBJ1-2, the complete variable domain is KAGVTQTPRYLIKTRGQQVTLSCSPISGHRSVSWYQQTPGQGLQFLFEYFSETQRNKGNFPGRFSGRQFSNSRSEMNVSTLELGDSALYLCASGPTGGDGYTFGSGTRLTVV.

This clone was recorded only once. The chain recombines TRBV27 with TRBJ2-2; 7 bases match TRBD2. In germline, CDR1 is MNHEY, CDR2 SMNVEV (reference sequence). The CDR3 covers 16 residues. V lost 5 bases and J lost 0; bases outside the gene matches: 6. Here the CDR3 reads CASSPPRGANTGELFF. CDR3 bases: TGTGCCAGCAGTCCCCCTCGGGGGGCGAACACCGGGGAGCTGTTTTTT.

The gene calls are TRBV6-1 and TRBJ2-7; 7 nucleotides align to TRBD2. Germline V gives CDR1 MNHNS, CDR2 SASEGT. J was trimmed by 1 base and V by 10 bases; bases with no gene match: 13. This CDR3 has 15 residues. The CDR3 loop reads CATMLPGTISYEQYF. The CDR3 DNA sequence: TGTGCCACCATGCTCCCTGGGACTATATCCTACGAGCAGTACTTC.

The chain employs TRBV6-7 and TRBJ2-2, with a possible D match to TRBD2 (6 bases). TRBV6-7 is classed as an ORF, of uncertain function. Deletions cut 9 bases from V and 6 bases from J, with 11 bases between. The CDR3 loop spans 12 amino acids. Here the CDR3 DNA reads TGTGCCAGGATCAGGAGGGCCGGGGAGCTGTTTTTT. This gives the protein CARIRRAGELFF.

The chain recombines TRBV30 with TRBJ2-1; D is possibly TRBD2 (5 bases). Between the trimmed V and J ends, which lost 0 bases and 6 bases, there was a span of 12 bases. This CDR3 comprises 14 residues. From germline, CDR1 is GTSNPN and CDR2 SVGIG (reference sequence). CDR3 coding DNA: TGTGCCTGGAGTGTAGTAGGGAGTGGCAATGAGCAGTTCTTC. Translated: CAWSVVGSGNEQFF.

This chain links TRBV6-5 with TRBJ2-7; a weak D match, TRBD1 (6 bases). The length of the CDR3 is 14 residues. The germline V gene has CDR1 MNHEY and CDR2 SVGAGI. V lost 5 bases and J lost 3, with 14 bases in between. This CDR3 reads CASSPGVQGYEQYF. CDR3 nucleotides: TGTGCCAGCAGTCCAGGGGTACAGGGCTACGAGCAGTACTTC.

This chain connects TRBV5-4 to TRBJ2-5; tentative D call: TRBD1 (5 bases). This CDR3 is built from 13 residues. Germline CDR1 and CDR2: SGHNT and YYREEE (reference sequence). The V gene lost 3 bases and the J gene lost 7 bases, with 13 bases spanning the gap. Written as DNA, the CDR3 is TGTGCCAGCAGCTCAGCTAGGGGAAGGACCCAGTACTTC. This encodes CASSSARGRTQYF.

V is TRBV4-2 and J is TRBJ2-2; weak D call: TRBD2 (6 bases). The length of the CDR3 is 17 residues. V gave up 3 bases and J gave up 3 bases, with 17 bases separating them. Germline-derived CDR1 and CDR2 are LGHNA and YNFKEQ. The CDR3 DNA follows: TGTGCCAGCAGCCACCGTAGGGAGGACTTACACACCGGGGAGCTGTTTTTT. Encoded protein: CASSHRREDLHTGELFF.

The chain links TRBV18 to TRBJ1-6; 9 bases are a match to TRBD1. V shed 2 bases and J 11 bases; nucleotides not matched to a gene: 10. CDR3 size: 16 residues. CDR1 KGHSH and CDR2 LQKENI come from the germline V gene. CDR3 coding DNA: TGTGCCAGCTCACCAGAACAGGGGGCAGGTAGCCCACCCCTCCACTTT. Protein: CASSPEQGAGSPPLHF.

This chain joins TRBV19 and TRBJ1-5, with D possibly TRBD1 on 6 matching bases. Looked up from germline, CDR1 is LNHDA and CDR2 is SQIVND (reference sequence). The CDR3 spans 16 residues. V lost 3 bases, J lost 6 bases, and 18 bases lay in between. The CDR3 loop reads CASSMFSGGQVQPQHF. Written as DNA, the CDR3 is TGTGCCAGTAGTATGTTTTCGGGGGGCCAGGTTCAGCCCCAGCATTTT.

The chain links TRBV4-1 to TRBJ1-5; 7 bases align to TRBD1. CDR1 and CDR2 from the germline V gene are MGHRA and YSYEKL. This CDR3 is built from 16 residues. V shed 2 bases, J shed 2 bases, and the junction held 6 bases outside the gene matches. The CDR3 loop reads CASSQLQGTGNQPQHF. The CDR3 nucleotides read TGCGCCAGCAGCCAACTACAGGGGACGGGCAATCAGCCCCAGCATTTT.

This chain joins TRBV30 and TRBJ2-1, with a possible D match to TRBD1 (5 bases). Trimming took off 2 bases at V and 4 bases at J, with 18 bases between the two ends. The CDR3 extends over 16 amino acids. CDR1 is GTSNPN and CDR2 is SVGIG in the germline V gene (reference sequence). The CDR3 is CAWSSGSPSSYNEQFF. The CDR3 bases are TGTGCCTGGAGTTCAGGGTCCCCGAGTTCATACAATGAGCAGTTCTTC.

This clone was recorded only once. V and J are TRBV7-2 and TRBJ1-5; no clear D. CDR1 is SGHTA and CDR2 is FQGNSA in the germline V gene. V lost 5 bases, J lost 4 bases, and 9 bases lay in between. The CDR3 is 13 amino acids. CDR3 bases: TGTGCCAGCAGCACATCTAGAAATCAGCCCCAGCATTTT. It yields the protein CASSTSRNQPQHF.

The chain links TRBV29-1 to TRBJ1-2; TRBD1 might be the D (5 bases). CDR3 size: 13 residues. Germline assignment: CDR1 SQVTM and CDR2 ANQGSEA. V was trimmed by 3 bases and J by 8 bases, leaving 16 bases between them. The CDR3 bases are TGCAGCGTTGAGGTCAGGGAGGGCGGAGGCTACACCTTC. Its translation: CSVEVREGGGYTF.

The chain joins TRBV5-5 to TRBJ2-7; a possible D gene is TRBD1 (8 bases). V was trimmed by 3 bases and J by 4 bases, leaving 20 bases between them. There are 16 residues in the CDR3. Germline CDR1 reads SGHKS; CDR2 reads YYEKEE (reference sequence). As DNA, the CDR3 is TGTGCCAGCAGCTCTGTGGGGGGGACAGGACTTTACGAGCAGTACTTC. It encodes CASSSVGGTGLYEQYF.

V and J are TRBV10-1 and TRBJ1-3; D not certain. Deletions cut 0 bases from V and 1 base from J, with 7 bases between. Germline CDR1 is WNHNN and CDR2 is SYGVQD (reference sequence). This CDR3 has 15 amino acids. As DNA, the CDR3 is TGCGCCAGCAGTGAGTCGGGAGGGTCTGGAAACACCATATATTTT. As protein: CASSESGGSGNTIYF.

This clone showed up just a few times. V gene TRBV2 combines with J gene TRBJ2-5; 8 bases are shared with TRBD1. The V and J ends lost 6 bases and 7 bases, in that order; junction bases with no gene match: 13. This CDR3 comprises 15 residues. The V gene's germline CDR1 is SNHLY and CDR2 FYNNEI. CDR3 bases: TGTGCCAGCAGAACCACAGGGGGGATGAGGACGACCCAGTACTTC. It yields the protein CASRTTGGMRTTQYF.

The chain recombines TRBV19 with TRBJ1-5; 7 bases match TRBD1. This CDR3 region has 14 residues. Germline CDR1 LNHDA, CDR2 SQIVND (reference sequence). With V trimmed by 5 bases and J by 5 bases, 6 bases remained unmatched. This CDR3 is CASSVEGAHQPQHF. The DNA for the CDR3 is TGTGCCAGTAGTGTCGAGGGGGCCCATCAGCCCCAGCATTTT.

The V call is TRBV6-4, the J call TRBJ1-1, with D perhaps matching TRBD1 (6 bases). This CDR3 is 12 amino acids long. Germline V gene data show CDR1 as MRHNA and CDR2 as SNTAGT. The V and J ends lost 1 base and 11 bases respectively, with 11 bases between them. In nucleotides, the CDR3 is TGTGCCAGCAGTGACTTGGGGGGGCTGGCTTTCTTT. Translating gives CASSDLGGLAFF.

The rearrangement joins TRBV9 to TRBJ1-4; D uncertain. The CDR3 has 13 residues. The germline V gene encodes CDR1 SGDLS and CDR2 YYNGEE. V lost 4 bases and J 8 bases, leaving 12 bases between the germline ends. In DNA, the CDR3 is TGTGCCAGCAGCCTAAATGCGGGGGAAAAACTGTTTTTT. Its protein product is CASSLNAGEKLFF.

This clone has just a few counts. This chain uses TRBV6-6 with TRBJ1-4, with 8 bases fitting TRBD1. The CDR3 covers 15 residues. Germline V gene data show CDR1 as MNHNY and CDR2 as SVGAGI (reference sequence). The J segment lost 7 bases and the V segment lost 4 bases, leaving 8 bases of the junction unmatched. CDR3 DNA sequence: TGTGCCAGCAGTTCCCTCGGGACAGGCTCTGAAAAACTGTTTTTT. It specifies CASSSLGTGSEKLFF.

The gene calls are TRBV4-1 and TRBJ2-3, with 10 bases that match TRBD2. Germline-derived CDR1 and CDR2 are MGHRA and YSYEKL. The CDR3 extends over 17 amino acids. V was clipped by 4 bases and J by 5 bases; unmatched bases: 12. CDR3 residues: CASSLITSGVLGDTQYF. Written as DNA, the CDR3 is TGCGCCAGCAGCCTCATCACTAGCGGGGTTCTTGGAGATACGCAGTATTTT.

Here the CDR3 DNA reads TGCAGCGTCGAGGTGCCGTACTCCTACGAGCAGTACTTC. This codes for CSVEVPYSYEQYF. V usage is TRBV29-1 and J usage is TRBJ2-7; D call uncertain. CDR3 size: 13 residues. CDR1 is SQVTM and CDR2 is ANQGSEA in the germline V gene. The V and J ends lost 6 bases and 0 bases respectively, with 12 bases between them.

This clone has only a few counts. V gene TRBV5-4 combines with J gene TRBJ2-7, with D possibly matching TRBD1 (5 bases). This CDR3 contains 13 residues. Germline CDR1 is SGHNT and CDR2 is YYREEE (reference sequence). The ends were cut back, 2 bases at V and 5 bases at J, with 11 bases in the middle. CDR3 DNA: TGTGCCAGCAGCTTACAGGCTAACCACGAGCAGTACTTC. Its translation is CASSLQANHEQYF.

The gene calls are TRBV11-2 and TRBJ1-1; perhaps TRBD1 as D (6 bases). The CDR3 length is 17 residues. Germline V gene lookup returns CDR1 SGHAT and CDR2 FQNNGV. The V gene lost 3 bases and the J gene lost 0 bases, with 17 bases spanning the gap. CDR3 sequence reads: CASSLASQGFVNTEAFF. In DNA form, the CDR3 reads TGTGCCAGCAGCTTGGCATCACAGGGATTCGTGAACACTGAAGCTTTCTTT.

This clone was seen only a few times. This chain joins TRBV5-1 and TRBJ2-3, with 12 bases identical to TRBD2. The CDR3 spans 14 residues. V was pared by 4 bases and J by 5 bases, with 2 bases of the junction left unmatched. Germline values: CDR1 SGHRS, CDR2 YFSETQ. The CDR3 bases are TGCGCCAGCAGCCCGACTAGCGGGGGAGATACGCAGTATTTT. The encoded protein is CASSPTSGGDTQYF. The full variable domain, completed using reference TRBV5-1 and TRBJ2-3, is KAGVTQTPRYLIKTRGQQVTLSCSPISGHRSVSWYQQTPGQGLQFLFEYFSETQRNKGNFPGRFSGRQFSNSRSEMNVSTLELGDSALYLCASSPTSGGDTQYFGPGTRLTVL.

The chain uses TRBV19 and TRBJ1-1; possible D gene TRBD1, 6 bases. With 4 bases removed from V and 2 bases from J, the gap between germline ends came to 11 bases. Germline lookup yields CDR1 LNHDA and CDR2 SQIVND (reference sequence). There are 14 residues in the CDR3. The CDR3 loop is CASSTSGANTEAFF. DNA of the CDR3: TGTGCCAGTAGTACTTCAGGGGCTAACACTGAAGCTTTCTTT.

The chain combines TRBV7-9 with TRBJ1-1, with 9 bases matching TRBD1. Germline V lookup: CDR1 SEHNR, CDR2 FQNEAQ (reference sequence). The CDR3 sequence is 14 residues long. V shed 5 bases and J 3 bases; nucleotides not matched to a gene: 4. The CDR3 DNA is TGTGCCAGCAGCCGCGACAGGGGGGACACTGAAGCTTTCTTT. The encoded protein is CASSRDRGDTEAFF.

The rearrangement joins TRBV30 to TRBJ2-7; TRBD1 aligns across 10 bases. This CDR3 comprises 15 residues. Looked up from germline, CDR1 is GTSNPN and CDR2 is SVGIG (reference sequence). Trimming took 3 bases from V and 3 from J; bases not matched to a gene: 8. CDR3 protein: CAWSPNRDRGYEQYF. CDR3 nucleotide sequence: TGTGCCTGGAGCCCAAACCGGGACAGGGGCTACGAGCAGTACTTC.

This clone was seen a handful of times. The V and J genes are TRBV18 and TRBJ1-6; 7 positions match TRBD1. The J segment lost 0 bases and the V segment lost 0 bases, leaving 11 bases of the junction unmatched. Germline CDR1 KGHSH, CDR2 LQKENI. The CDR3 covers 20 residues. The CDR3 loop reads CASSPPKGTDTLSYNSPLHF. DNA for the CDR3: TGTGCCAGCTCACCACCTAAAGGGACAGATACGCTCTCCTATAATTCACCCCTCCACTTT.

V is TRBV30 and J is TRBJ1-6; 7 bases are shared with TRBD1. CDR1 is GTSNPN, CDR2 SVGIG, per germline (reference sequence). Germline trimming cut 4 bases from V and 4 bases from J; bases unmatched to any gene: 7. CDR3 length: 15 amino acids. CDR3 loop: CAWTTGTAYNSPLHF. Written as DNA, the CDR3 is TGTGCCTGGACGACCGGGACAGCTTATAATTCACCCCTCCACTTT.